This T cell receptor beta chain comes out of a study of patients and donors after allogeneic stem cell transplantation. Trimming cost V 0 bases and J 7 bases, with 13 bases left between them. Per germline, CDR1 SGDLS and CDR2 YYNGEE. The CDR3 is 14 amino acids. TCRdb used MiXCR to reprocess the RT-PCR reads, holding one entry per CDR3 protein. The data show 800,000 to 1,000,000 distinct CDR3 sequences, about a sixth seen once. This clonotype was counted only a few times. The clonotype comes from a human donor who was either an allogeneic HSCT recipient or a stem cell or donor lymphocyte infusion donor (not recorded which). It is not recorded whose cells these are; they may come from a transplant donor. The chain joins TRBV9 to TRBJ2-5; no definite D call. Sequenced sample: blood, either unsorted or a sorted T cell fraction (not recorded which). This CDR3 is CASSVGVGEGTQYF. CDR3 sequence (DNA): TGTGCCAGCAGCGTAGGGGTTGGGGAAGGGACCCAGTACTTC.